The 11 T cell receptor beta chains below come from one sample, sequenced in a study of blood T cell repertoires in COVID-19. TCRdb's table, derived via immunoSEQ multiplex PCR, lists solely in-frame clones and lacks some. The profile covers 300,000 to 350,000 clones, with roughly 88% appearing a single time and 1.5% to 2% taken by the ten largest. Input material: peripheral blood. The source is a young woman with COVID-19, enrolled during active disease.

J is TRBJ1-6 and V is TRBV6-6; the match to TRBD1 covers 12 bases. CDR1 MNHNY and CDR2 SVGAGI come from the germline V gene (reference sequence). The junction had 12 bases not matched to a gene; V was cut back by 5 bases and J by 7 bases. This CDR3 is built from 18 residues. The chain's CDR3 is CASSLMNRDRGPNSPLHF. The CDR3 nucleotides read TGTGCCAGCAGTCTCATGAACCGGGACAGGGGGCCGAATTCACCCCTCCACTTT.

The chain uses TRBV10-3 and TRBJ2-5; TRBD2 agrees at 10 bases. This CDR3 has 15 amino acids. With 2 bases clipped from V and 1 base from J, the junction kept 1 base outside the gene matches. Per the germline V gene, CDR1 is ENHRY and CDR2 is SYGVKD. CDR3 in DNA: TGTGCCATCAGTGAGCCTAGCGGGGGCCAAGAGACCCAGTACTTC. Its translation: CAISEPSGGQETQYF.

The chain couples TRBV19 to TRBJ1-1; 8 nucleotides agree with TRBD1. The CDR3 runs to 13 residues. Germline V gene data show CDR1 as LNHDA and CDR2 as SQIVND (reference sequence). Germline trimming cut 1 base from V and 11 bases from J; bases unmatched to any gene: 6. CDR3 protein: CASSIVQGAEAFF. As DNA, the CDR3 is TGTGCCAGTAGTATAGTGCAGGGGGCGGAGGCTTTCTTT.

V is TRBV7-2 and J is TRBJ1-2, with TRBD1 as a possible D gene (6 bases). The V and J ends lost 1 base and 5 bases respectively, with 17 bases between them. Germline CDR1 reads SGHTA; CDR2 reads FQGNSA. The CDR3 consists of 16 residues. The CDR3 nucleotides read TGTGCCAGCAGCTTAGACAGGGTAGTCGATGGTTATGGCTACACCTTC. This gives the protein CASSLDRVVDGYGYTF. The whole variable domain, remainder taken from reference TRBV7-2 and TRBJ1-2, is GAGVSQSPSNKVTEKGKDVELRCDPISGHTALYWYRQSLGQGLEFLIYFQGNSAPDKSGLPSDRFSAERTGGSVSTLTIQRTQQEDSAVYLCASSLDRVVDGYGYTFGSGTRLTVV.

The chain recombines TRBV19 with TRBJ2-7; 9 bases align to TRBD1. The CDR3 contains 15 residues. Per germline, CDR1 LNHDA and CDR2 SQIVND (reference sequence). With 3 bases clipped from V and 2 bases from J, the junction kept 5 bases outside the gene matches. As DNA, the CDR3 is TGTGCCAGTAGTATTACCCGGGACAGGGCCTACGAGCAGTACTTC. This encodes CASSITRDRAYEQYF.

V and J are TRBV7-8 and TRBJ2-7, with 13 bases aligning to TRBD2. Germline values: CDR1 SGHVS, CDR2 FQNEAQ. The CDR3 is made up of 14 amino acids. The ends lost 5 bases at V and 4 bases at J; junction bases unmatched: 2. Here the CDR3 reads CASSELAGGYEQYF. CDR3 DNA sequence: TGTGCCAGCAGCGAACTAGCGGGGGGGTACGAGCAGTACTTC.

The chain uses TRBV1 and TRBJ2-1; the table's TRBD2 call for D was not verified on the DNA. TRBV1 is designated a pseudogene. CDR3 size: 18 residues. This CDR3 is CTSSQDLSARERGYEQFF. Here the CDR3 DNA reads TGCACCAGCAGCCAAGATTTGAGTGCCCGGGAGCGGGGGTACGAGCAGTTCTTC.

The rearrangement uses TRBV13 and TRBJ2-1, with D maybe TRBD2 (7 bases). The CDR3 length is 12 residues. The V gene's germline CDR1 is PRHDT and CDR2 FYEKMQ (reference sequence). V was shortened by 5 bases and J by 8 bases, with 10 bases between the two germline ends. Here the CDR3 reads CASSRGGDEQFF. DNA of the CDR3: TGTGCCAGCAGCCGAGGGGGGGATGAGCAGTTCTTC.

The V gene is TRBV6-2 or TRBV6-3, the J gene TRBJ1-1, with no clear D. This CDR3 comprises 14 residues. Trimming pared 2 bases from V and 6 bases from J, leaving 13 bases between. Germline V CDR1 and CDR2: MNHEY, SVGEGT. The CDR3 here is CASSYPVLNAEAFF. CDR3 nucleotide sequence: TGTGCCAGCAGTTACCCGGTTCTTAACGCTGAAGCTTTCTTT.

The rearrangement joins TRBV7-8 to TRBJ2-7, with TRBD1 matching over 9 bases. The CDR3 is 15 residues long. Germline assignment: CDR1 SGHVS and CDR2 FQNEAQ. V trimming: 4 bases; J trimming: 3 bases; junction bases outside the gene matches: 7. The CDR3, as DNA: TGTGCCAGCAGCTCCCGACAGGGGGGGGACTACGAGCAGTACGTC. This gives the protein CASSSRQGGDYEQYV.

The chain employs TRBV7-2 and TRBJ2-7, with TRBD1 matching over 8 bases. The CDR3 contains 15 residues. The germline V gene has CDR1 SGHTA and CDR2 FQGNSA. Trimming at V came to 1 base and at J to 1 base, leaving 3 bases not matched to a gene. The CDR3 protein is CASSLDRDRSYEQYF. The CDR3 DNA reads TGTGCCAGCAGCTTAGACAGGGACAGGTCCTACGAGCAGTACTTC.